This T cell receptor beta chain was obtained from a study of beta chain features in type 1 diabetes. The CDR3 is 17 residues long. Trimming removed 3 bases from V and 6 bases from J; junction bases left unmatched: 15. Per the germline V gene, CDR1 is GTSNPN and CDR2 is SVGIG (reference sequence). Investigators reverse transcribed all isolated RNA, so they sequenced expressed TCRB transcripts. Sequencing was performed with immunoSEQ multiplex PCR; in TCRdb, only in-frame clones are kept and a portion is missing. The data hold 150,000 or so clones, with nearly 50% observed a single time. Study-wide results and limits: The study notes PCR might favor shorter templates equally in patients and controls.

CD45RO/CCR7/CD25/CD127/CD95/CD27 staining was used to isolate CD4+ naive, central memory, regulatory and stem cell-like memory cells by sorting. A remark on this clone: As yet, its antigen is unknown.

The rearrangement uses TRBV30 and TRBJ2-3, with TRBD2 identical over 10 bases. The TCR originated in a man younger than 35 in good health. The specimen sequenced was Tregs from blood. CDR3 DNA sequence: TGTGCCTGGAGCAGGCTAGCGGGAGCTCCGGGTAAGGATACGCAGTATTTT. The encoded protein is CAWSRLAGAPGKDTQYF. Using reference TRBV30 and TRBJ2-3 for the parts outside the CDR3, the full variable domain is SQTIHQWPATLVQPVGSPLSLECTVEGTSNPNLYWYRQAAGRGLQLLFYSVGIGQISSEVPQNLSASRPQDRQFILSSKKLLLSDSGFYLCAWSRLAGAPGKDTQYFGPGTRLTVL.